This TCR beta chain was identified in a study of cytomegalovirus exposure and HLA in healthy donors. The study, taken as a whole, reports: Further analysis was carried out later, and it showed several of the most significant clusters appearing linked to common viral pathogens. The authors enumerated roughly 180 TCR beta chains as linked to cytomegalovirus.

As to this clone: Its antigen is undetermined.

The CDR3 loop spans 13 amino acids. CDR1 and CDR2 (germline): SGDLS, YYNGEE. Trimming removed 2 bases at V and 5 bases at J, with 8 bases between. PCR was performed using 60 Vbeta and 13 Jbeta primers. The data were produced by immunoSEQ multiplex PCR, yet TCRdb's version contains in-frame clones alone and is incomplete. The top ten hold 4.1% of the sample, which has 90,000 to 150,000 clones, about 73% seen once. The sequencing input was PBMCs. This clonotype was obtained from a woman aged 40 to 55 in good health and CMV-seronegative. This sequence joins TRBV9 and TRBJ2-4; no reliable D call. CDR3 residues: CASSVSGQNIQYF. Here the CDR3 DNA reads TGTGCCAGCAGCGTGTCAGGCCAAAACATTCAGTACTTC.